The source of this T cell receptor beta chain is a study of identical twins. The sample holds a few counts of this clonotype. Its cognate antigen is unknown. The study, taken as a whole, reports: Among monozygotic twins, out-of-frame TCR alpha sharing exceeded what models predicted. Zero-insertion findings could be partly confounded by invariant cells (MAIT and iNKT cells).

Trimming stripped 3 bases from V and 5 bases from J, with 10 bases between. This CDR3 comprises 13 residues. Germline-derived CDR1 and CDR2 are SEHNR and FQNEAQ (reference sequence). MiXCR, applied by TCRdb to the 5' RACE reads, yields one record per CDR3 protein. The data contain under 900,000 distinct CDR3 sequences, over 9% of them singletons. These same data were also listed under a study on yellow fever vaccine responses in identical twins. That work states: Twin vaccine T cell responses reportedly seemed partly convergent, partly personalized.

The source is a woman aged 18-35 years in good health. The sequenced sample consisted of PBMCs. The V and J genes are TRBV7-9 and TRBJ1-1; no firm D call. The CDR3 coding sequence is TGTGCCAGCAGCTTCACCGACGGTACTGAAGCTTTCTTT. Translated, it gives CASSFTDGTEAFF.